What follows are 7 T cell receptor beta chains derived from one specimen sequenced in a study of T cell responses to AZD1222 COVID-19 vaccine. Only in-frame clones appear in the TCRdb table, and some are missing; sequencing was by immunoSEQ multiplex PCR. The profile covers about 99,000 clones, with roughly nine tenths appearing a single time and approximately 3% taken by the ten largest. This specimen consisted of peripheral blood, obtained 28 days after the second dose of the MenACWY control vaccine. The origin of the receptors is an adult who received the MenACWY meningococcal vaccine as a control.

This clone is a singleton in its sample. The V and J genes are TRBV19 and TRBJ2-5; weak D call: TRBD1 (6 bases). Per germline, CDR1 LNHDA and CDR2 SQIVND (reference sequence). V gave up 4 bases and J gave up 4 bases, with 13 bases separating them. The length of the CDR3 is 14 residues. The DNA of the CDR3 is TGTGCCAGTAGTAAGGCGGACAGACCAGAGACCCAGTACTTC. Its protein product is CASSKADRPETQYF. The whole variable domain, remainder taken from reference TRBV19 and TRBJ2-5, is DGGITQSPKYLFRKEGQNVTLSCEQNLNHDAMYWYRQDPGQGLRLIYYSQIVNDFQKGDIAEGYSVSREKKESFPLTVTSAQKNPTAFYLCASSKADRPETQYFGPGTRLLVL.

This clone was seen a handful of times. The chain uses TRBV2 and TRBJ2-1, with TRBD2 as a possible D gene (6 bases). Trimming shortened V by 7 bases and J by 4 bases, and 26 bases separated the two germline ends. Germline V gene lookup returns CDR1 SNHLY and CDR2 FYNNEI. The CDR3 consists of 18 residues. Here the CDR3 DNA reads TGTGCCAGCAAAGGGCAGGCTAGTTTCGGGAGAGCATACAATGAGCAGTTCTTC. Protein: CASKGQASFGRAYNEQFF.

The chain uses TRBV7-2 and TRBJ1-2; D unresolved. The CDR3 sequence is 13 residues long. CDR1 is SGHTA and CDR2 is FQGNSA in the germline V gene. V was trimmed by 7 bases and J by 4 bases, leaving 13 bases between them. The CDR3 region is CASTPSAGYGYTF. In DNA form, the CDR3 reads TGTGCCAGCACCCCCTCGGCGGGCTATGGCTACACCTTC.

The chain carries TRBV6-5 and TRBJ2-7; D is possibly TRBD1 (5 bases). Germline V gene lookup returns CDR1 MNHEY and CDR2 SVGAGI. V dropped 2 bases and J dropped 1 base, with 6 bases sitting between them. This CDR3 comprises 13 residues. As DNA, the CDR3 is TGTGCCAGCAGTTACGACAGATCCTACGAGCAGTACTTC. Its translation: CASSYDRSYEQYF.

The chain carries TRBV4-2 and TRBJ1-5; 7 nucleotides match TRBD1. V was clipped by 1 base and J by 5 bases; unmatched bases: 5. CDR1 and CDR2 (germline): LGHNA, YNFKEQ. The CDR3 runs to 15 residues. Here the CDR3 DNA reads TGTGCCAGCAGCCAAGGAGGGGACAGATATCAGCCCCAGCATTTT. Translated, it gives CASSQGGDRYQPQHF.

Here the CDR3 DNA reads TGTGCCAGCAGCTCTACAGGGGCCCGCACCGGGGAGCTGTTTTTT. Its protein is CASSSTGARTGELFF. The genes are TRBV7-3 and TRBJ2-2; 7 bases are shared with TRBD1. The length of the CDR3 is 15 residues. After removal of 4 bases from V and 4 bases from J, the junction contained 6 bases not matched to a gene. Germline CDR1 and CDR2: SGHTA and FQGTGA.

This clone was picked up one time. CDR3 amino acids: CASSLAGGLETQYF. The DNA for the CDR3 is TGTGCCAGCAGCTTGGCGGGGGGGCTAGAGACCCAGTACTTC. This sequence joins TRBV7-2 and TRBJ2-5, with TRBD2 matching over 9 bases. Germline CDR1 and CDR2: SGHTA and FQGNSA. J was trimmed by 4 bases and V by 3 bases; bases with no gene match: 3. CDR3 length: 14 amino acids.